These 30 T cell receptor beta chains were sequenced from one sample in a study of T cells after somatic rescue of genetic block. Repertoires were generated with immunoSEQ multiplex PCR, while TCRdb's copy carries only in-frame clones and drops some. This sample carries about 110,000 clones, about 89% of them seen once, and the ten largest clones take approximately 1.5%. Sequencing was performed on peripheral blood mononuclear cells (PBMCs). The receptor set was obtained from a young woman.

This clone was seen just once. The gene calls are TRBV19 and TRBJ1-4; 7 positions match TRBD1. This CDR3 is built from 16 residues. Trimming took 3 bases from V and 0 from J; bases not matched to a gene: 4. The germline CDR1 and CDR2 sequences are LNHDA and SQIVND (reference sequence). The CDR3 bases are TGTGCCAGTAGTATTTTGGGACAGACAACTAATGAAAAACTGTTTTTT. It yields the protein CASSILGQTTNEKLFF.

V is TRBV7-3 and J is TRBJ1-3; TRBD1 is a possible D gene (5 bases). The germline CDR1 and CDR2 sequences are SGHTA and FQGTGA. The V end was cut by 5 bases, the J end by 0 bases, with 11 bases between. CDR3 length equals 15 residues. CDR3 region: CASSQEGISGNTIYF. CDR3 nucleotides: TGTGCCAGCAGCCAGGAGGGGATCTCTGGAAACACCATATATTTT.

As DNA, the CDR3 is TGTGCCAGTAGTATGAGACCTGGGGGGTCACCCCTCCACTTT. The encoded protein is CASSMRPGGSPLHF. J is TRBJ1-6 and V is TRBV19, with D tentatively TRBD1 (5 bases). This CDR3 is built from 14 residues. V was cut by 3 bases and J by 10 bases, with 13 bases left in between. Germline V lookup: CDR1 LNHDA, CDR2 SQIVND (reference sequence).

The genes are TRBV18 and TRBJ2-2; D perhaps matches TRBD1 (6 bases). Trimming took 0 bases from V and 1 from J, leaving 6 bases between them. Looked up from germline, CDR1 is KGHSH and CDR2 is LQKENI. The CDR3 extends over 15 amino acids. The CDR3 loop reads CASSPPGQNTGELFF. CDR3 nucleotides: TGTGCCAGCTCACCACCGGGACAGAACACCGGGGAGCTGTTTTTT.

This chain uses TRBV5-5 with TRBJ1-2; possibly TRBD1 for D (6 bases). The CDR3 covers 14 residues. CDR1 is SGHKS and CDR2 is YYEKEE in the germline V gene (reference sequence). The V end was cut by 3 bases, the J end by 2 bases, with 11 bases between. In nucleotides, the CDR3 is TGTGCCAGCAGCTCCCAGACAGGAAACTATGGCTACACCTTC. Encoded protein: CASSSQTGNYGYTF. The full variable domain, with the rest looked up from reference TRBV5-5 and TRBJ1-2, is DAGVTQSPTHLIKTRGQQVTLRCSPISGHKSVSWYQQVLGQGPQFIFQYYEKEERGRGNFPDRFSARQFPNYSSELNVNALLLGDSALYLCASSSQTGNYGYTFGSGTRLTVV.

The chain links TRBV5-1 to TRBJ1-1; D uncertain. V dropped 3 bases and J dropped 2 bases, with 11 bases sitting between them. The CDR3 is made up of 14 amino acids. Germline-derived CDR1 and CDR2 are SGHRS and YFSETQ. CDR3 residues: CASSSTTVNTEAFF. CDR3 in DNA: TGCGCCAGCAGCTCCACTACAGTAAACACTGAAGCTTTCTTT.

This clone was recorded a few times. The chain links TRBV29-1 to TRBJ1-1; D perhaps matches TRBD1 (6 bases). The CDR3 sequence is 14 residues long. CDR1 is SQVTM, CDR2 ANQGSEA, per germline. V dropped 4 bases and J dropped 7 bases, with 19 bases sitting between them. CDR3 region: CSVVRGAGSVEAFF. The CDR3 DNA follows: TGCAGCGTTGTGAGGGGGGCAGGCTCTGTTGAAGCTTTCTTT.

The V call is TRBV7-9, the J call TRBJ2-7; 8 bases align to TRBD1. J lost 4 bases, V lost 5 bases, and 10 bases had no gene match. The CDR3 length is 15 residues. Per the germline V gene, CDR1 is SEHNR and CDR2 is FQNEAQ (reference sequence). Here the CDR3 DNA reads TGTGCCAGCAGCACCTCCCACAGGGGGTGGTACGAGCAGTACTTC. It specifies CASSTSHRGWYEQYF.

The chain links TRBV2 to TRBJ2-5, with 12 bases aligning to TRBD2. After removal of 4 bases from V and 5 bases from J, the junction contained 2 bases not matched to a gene. Looked up from germline, CDR1 is SNHLY and CDR2 is FYNNEI. The CDR3 has 14 residues. The CDR3 DNA reads TGTGCCAGCAGTGGAGGGACTAGCGGGGAGACCCAGTACTTC. Translated: CASSGGTSGETQYF.

CDR3 amino acids: CASSRDRGSTEAFF. DNA of the CDR3: TGTGCCAGCAGCCGGGACAGGGGTAGCACTGAAGCTTTCTTT. The rearrangement joins TRBV5-4 to TRBJ1-1; 10 positions agree with TRBD1. Germline V gives CDR1 SGHNT, CDR2 YYREEE (reference sequence). This CDR3 has 14 residues. Trimming took 4 bases from V and 4 from J; bases not matched to a gene: 4.

The chain combines TRBV19 with TRBJ2-1, with 9 bases identical to TRBD1. The CDR3 extends over 13 amino acids. Germline V gene data show CDR1 as LNHDA and CDR2 as SQIVND (reference sequence). V was clipped by 11 bases and J by 8 bases; unmatched bases: 10. This CDR3 reads CASLGTGFYEQFF. The CDR3 DNA reads TGTGCCTCGCTGGGGACAGGGTTCTATGAGCAGTTCTTC.

The CDR3 spells CASSLTVGRGPPNTEAFF. CDR3 DNA: TGTGCCAGCAGCTTAACGGTGGGCAGGGGGCCGCCGAACACTGAAGCTTTCTTT. The rearrangement uses TRBV7-6 and TRBJ1-1, with 8 bases identical to TRBD1. Germline lookup yields CDR1 SGHVS and CDR2 FNYEAQ. Germline trimming cut 2 bases from V and 1 base from J; bases unmatched to any gene: 12. The CDR3 runs to 18 residues.

CDR3 bases: TGCGCCAGCAGCCTGGGCCGCAACCTGCCCGAGCAGTACTTC. Translating it yields CASSLGRNLPEQYF. The rearrangement links TRBV5-1 to TRBJ2-7; no clear D gene. Germline V gene lookup returns CDR1 SGHRS and CDR2 YFSETQ. This CDR3 contains 14 residues. Trimming removed 4 bases from V and 6 bases from J, with 17 bases in between.

This chain connects TRBV12-5 to TRBJ2-6; D gene uncertain. Trimming removed 0 bases at V and 0 bases at J, with 9 bases between. This CDR3 is built from 17 residues. From germline, CDR1 is LGHNT and CDR2 FRNRAP. CDR3 sequence (DNA): TGTGCTAGTGGTTTGGTACTTGGGCCCTCTGGGGCCAACGTCCTGACTTTC. This gives the protein CASGLVLGPSGANVLTF.

This chain joins TRBV28 and TRBJ1-2; 8 nucleotides agree with TRBD1. Germline-derived CDR1 and CDR2 are MDHEN and SYDVKM. This CDR3 spans 20 amino acids. V gave up 4 bases and J gave up 2 bases; unmatched junction bases: 21. The CDR3 is CASSSDRPQGALNLNYGYTF. The CDR3 nucleotides are TGTGCCAGCAGTTCCGACCGACCCCAGGGGGCCCTTAACCTAAACTATGGCTACACCTTC.

This clone showed up just a few times. The chain couples TRBV7-2 to TRBJ1-6; 9 bases align to TRBD1. Germline V gene sequence: CDR1 SGHTA, CDR2 FQGNSA. V shed 5 bases and J 6 bases; nucleotides not matched to a gene: 11. The CDR3 totals 17 residues. Written as DNA, the CDR3 is TGTGCCAGCAGCGAAGGGATCATGGGACAGGGTAATTCACCCCTCCACTTT. This codes for CASSEGIMGQGNSPLHF.

The J gene is TRBJ2-3, the V gene TRBV10-3; 11 bases agree with TRBD1. Losses at the gene ends were 4 bases for V and 3 bases for J; bases not matched to a gene: 6. The CDR3 is 16 residues long. The germline gives CDR1 ENHRY, CDR2 SYGVKD. The CDR3 bases are TGTGCCATCAGTGCCTCGGGACAGGGGGTAACAGATACGCAGTATTTT. Translated, it gives CAISASGQGVTDTQYF.

The V call is TRBV18, the J call TRBJ1-1; TRBD1 is a possible D gene (5 bases). There are 16 residues in the CDR3. The V and J ends lost 2 bases and 0 bases respectively, with 13 bases between them. CDR1 is KGHSH and CDR2 is LQKENI in the germline V gene. The CDR3 coding sequence is TGTGCCAGCTCACCAGGGGCGGACGTCATGAACACTGAAGCTTTCTTT. Its protein is CASSPGADVMNTEAFF.

This clone was recorded once. The chain carries TRBV4-2 and TRBJ1-1; possibly TRBD1 for D (5 bases). The V gene's germline CDR1 is LGHNA and CDR2 YNFKEQ. Trimming pared 2 bases from V and 7 bases from J, leaving 14 bases between. This CDR3 is 14 amino acids long. In nucleotides, the CDR3 is TGTGCCAGCAGCCAAAATTGGGTGGGGGATGAAGCTTTCTTT. Encoded protein: CASSQNWVGDEAFF.

The chain uses TRBV27 and TRBJ2-2; tentatively, D is TRBD1 or TRBD2 (5 bases each). There are 14 residues in the CDR3. The ends were cut back, 6 bases at V and 7 bases at J, with 15 bases in the middle. Germline V CDR1 and CDR2: MNHEY, SMNVEV (reference sequence). CDR3 in DNA: TGTGCCAGCAGCTTGGGACGAGTAGTCGGGGAGCTGTTTTTT. It codes for CASSLGRVVGELFF.

The chain joins TRBV6-4 to TRBJ1-4; 10 positions match TRBD1. Germline V gives CDR1 MRHNA, CDR2 SNTAGT. The junction had 20 bases not matched to a gene; V was cut back by 0 bases and J by 7 bases. This CDR3 spans 21 amino acids. CDR3 sequence reads: CASSDSRSFRDRGKRGEKLFF. The CDR3 DNA follows: TGTGCCAGCAGTGACTCCCGCTCCTTCCGGGACAGGGGTAAGCGTGGTGAAAAACTGTTTTTT.

The chain has TRBV7-9 and TRBJ2-2; 8 bases agree with TRBD1. The germline CDR1 and CDR2 sequences are SEHNR and FQNEAQ (reference sequence). The CDR3 covers 15 residues. J gave up 0 bases and V 10 bases, and 7 bases lay outside the gene matches. The CDR3 DNA reads as TGTGCCATCCCGGACAGGGACTCGAACACCGGGGAGCTGTTTTTT. Translating it yields CAIPDRDSNTGELFF.

This clone was seen a few times. J is TRBJ2-1 and V is TRBV7-3; D assignment may be TRBD1 or TRBD2 (6 bases each). Germline V CDR1 and CDR2: SGHTA, FQGTGA. CDR3 length: 13 residues. Trimming removed 5 bases from V and 7 bases from J, with 12 bases in between. The CDR3 coding sequence is TGTGCCAGCAGCATGGGGGGCTGGAATGAGCAGTTCTTC. It is translated as CASSMGGWNEQFF.

The chain uses TRBV27 and TRBJ2-7; D is perhaps TRBD1 or TRBD2 (5 bases each). The length of the CDR3 is 14 residues. Per the germline V gene, CDR1 is MNHEY and CDR2 is SMNVEV (reference sequence). V was clipped by 3 bases and J by 3 bases, with 12 bases between them. DNA for the CDR3: TGTGCCAGCAGTTTGGGGACGGGATACTACGAGCAGTACTTC. Its protein is CASSLGTGYYEQYF.

The gene calls are TRBV12-5 and TRBJ2-5; 8 bases are shared with TRBD2. This CDR3 region has 15 residues. Trimming cost V 1 base and J 6 bases; bases outside gene matches: 7. Looked up from germline, CDR1 is LGHNT and CDR2 is FRNRAP. In DNA, the CDR3 is TGTGCTAGTGGTTTGGAAAAGCGGGGGATGAAGACCCAGTACTTC. It is translated as CASGLEKRGMKTQYF.

This clone was recorded once. The chain couples TRBV4-2 to TRBJ2-3; no definite D call. The CDR3 length is 14 residues. Trimming removed 4 bases from V and 4 bases from J, with 12 bases in between. Germline V gene data show CDR1 as LGHNA and CDR2 as YNFKEQ. This CDR3 reads CASSPELEADTQYF. The CDR3 bases are TGTGCCAGCAGCCCCGAGCTAGAAGCAGATACGCAGTATTTT.

This chain joins TRBV2 and TRBJ2-7, with a tentative D call TRBD1 (5 bases). Germline loops: CDR1 SNHLY, CDR2 FYNNEI. Trimming removed 6 bases from V and 7 bases from J, with 19 bases in between. The CDR3 is 14 amino acids. The CDR3 bases are TGTGCCAGCAGGGCCACAGGATTGGTATGGGAGCAGTACTTC. Translated: CASRATGLVWEQYF.

Of note for this clone: The same CDR3 can be traced to other DNA sequences in this sample. This chain uses TRBV4-3 with TRBJ1-2; perhaps TRBD1 as D (5 bases). CDR3 length: 15 amino acids. V was pared by 0 bases and J by 4 bases, with 12 bases between. Germline loops: CDR1 LGHNA, CDR2 YSLEER. The chain's CDR3 is CASSQDRVSSYGYTF. In DNA form, the CDR3 reads TGCGCCAGCAGCCAAGACAGGGTATCCAGCTATGGCTACACCTTC.

The chain is built from TRBV7-3 and TRBJ2-3, with D maybe TRBD1 (6 bases). Trimming took off 2 bases at V and 2 bases at J, with 23 bases between the two ends. Germline V gene data show CDR1 as SGHTA and CDR2 as FQGTGA. CDR3 length: 19 amino acids. In DNA, the CDR3 is TGTGCCAGCAGCTTAGGCGGACAGAGTATTCCACTCCTCACAGATACGCAGTATTTT. Translated, it gives CASSLGGQSIPLLTDTQYF. The entire variable domain, with the rest obtained from reference TRBV7-3 and TRBJ2-3, is as follows: GAGVSQTPSNKVTEKGKYVELRCDPISGHTALYWYRQSLGQGPEFLIYFQGTGAADDSGLPNDRFFAVRPEGSVSTLKIQRTERGDSAVYLCASSLGGQSIPLLTDTQYFGPGTRLTVL.

This CDR3 is CASRSEGQGANTEAFF. CDR3 bases: TGTGCCAGCAGAAGCGAAGGACAGGGGGCGAACACTGAAGCTTTCTTT. The chain carries TRBV28 and TRBJ1-1, with TRBD1 identical over 11 bases. V trimming: 6 bases; J trimming: 1 base; junction bases outside the gene matches: 7. The CDR3 loop spans 16 amino acids. Per germline, CDR1 MDHEN and CDR2 SYDVKM.